This TCR beta chain is drawn from a study of blood T cell repertoires in COVID-19. In the authors' methods: Reference gene primer amplification gave estimated nucleated cell counts. Some clones are missing from TCRdb's copy, which holds only in-frame ones; the method was immunoSEQ multiplex PCR. V, J and clone size derive from that table, while D and trimming were established from the DNA sequence. Of fewer than 250,000 clones in the sample, around 82% were seen once. With V trimmed by 3 bases and J by 4 bases, 11 bases remained unmatched. The CDR3 is 17 amino acids. CDR1 is SGHRS and CDR2 is YFSETQ in the germline V gene.

The source is a middle-aged woman with acute or convalescent COVID-19. V gene TRBV5-1 combines with J gene TRBJ1-5; 9 bases fit TRBD1. Sequencing input: peripheral blood. CDR3 DNA sequence: TGCGCCAGCAGCTCAACCTCGGGACAGGGAGGTAATCAGCCCCAGCATTTT. Protein: CASSSTSGQGGNQPQHF.